The 21 T cell receptor beta chains in this list originate from one sample, sequenced in a study of T cell responses to AZD1222 COVID-19 vaccine. Sequencing was performed with immunoSEQ multiplex PCR; in TCRdb, only in-frame clones are kept and a portion is missing. Here the sample spans some 90,000 clones, 80% to 90% being singletons. The specimen was peripheral blood, collected on day 0 of AZD1222 vaccination. These TCRs come from an adult in good health.

The chain uses TRBV5-6 and TRBJ1-4; D is uncertain. V lost 5 bases and J 1 base, leaving 15 bases between the germline ends. CDR1 SGHDT and CDR2 YYEEEE come from the germline V gene. The CDR3 length is 16 residues. CDR3 nucleotide sequence: TGTGCCAGCAGTCCTATCAGTCGGGGAACTAATGAAAAACTGTTTTTT. The encoded protein is CASSPISRGTNEKLFF. Using reference TRBV5-6 and TRBJ1-4 for the parts outside the CDR3, the full variable domain is DAGVTQSPTHLIKTRGQQVTLRCSPKSGHDTVSWYQQALGQGPQFIFQYYEEEERQRGNFPDRFSGHQFPNYSSELNVNALLLGDSALYLCASSPISRGTNEKLFFGSGTQLSVL.

V and J are TRBV24-1 and TRBJ2-1, with 7 bases lining up with TRBD1. The V and J ends lost 7 bases and 6 bases, in that order; junction bases with no gene match: 11. This CDR3 region has 15 residues. CDR1 KGHDR and CDR2 SFDVKD come from the germline V gene. CDR3 sequence: CATSGLYGTVNEQFF. For the CDR3, the DNA is TGTGCCACCAGCGGTTTATACGGGACAGTCAATGAGCAGTTCTTC.

The rearrangement uses TRBV7-9 and TRBJ1-2, with a weak D call TRBD1 (5 bases). Trimming removed 8 bases from V and 0 bases from J, with 13 bases in between. This CDR3 is 14 amino acids long. Germline V gene data show CDR1 as SEHNR and CDR2 as FQNEAQ (reference sequence). The CDR3 coding sequence is TGTGCCAGCGAAAGACAGATTACTAACTATGGCTACACCTTC. Protein product: CASERQITNYGYTF.

Here the CDR3 DNA reads TGTGCCAGCAAGAGCCAGGGGGGGTACAATGAGCAGTTCTTC. It translates to CASKSQGGYNEQFF. The chain joins TRBV5-4 to TRBJ2-1; the D call may be TRBD1 or TRBD2 (7 bases each). V lost 6 bases to trimming and J lost 4 bases, with 14 bases between them. Germline CDR1 SGHNT, CDR2 YYREEE (reference sequence). The CDR3 is 14 residues long.

Regarding this clone: The junction departs from germline at one end; a sequencing error may be responsible. The chain combines TRBV28 with TRBJ1-1, with 11 bases identical to TRBD1. From germline, CDR1 is MDHEN and CDR2 SYDVKM. The CDR3 has 17 amino acids. Here the CDR3 reads CTSSTRDRGTMNTEAFF. In DNA form, the CDR3 reads TGTACCAGCAGTACGCGGGACAGGGGGACCATGAACACTGAAGCTTTCTTT.

Only one count was recorded for this clone. The J gene is TRBJ1-1, the V gene TRBV15, with D maybe TRBD1 (6 bases). From germline, CDR1 is LNHNV and CDR2 YYDKDF (reference sequence). The CDR3 spans 13 residues. The V end lost 4 bases, the J end lost 9 bases, and 15 bases lay between the germline ends. CDR3 coding DNA: TGTGCCACCAGCAAGGGGGACCGTCTTCAAGCTTTCTTT. This codes for CATSKGDRLQAFF.

The rearrangement links TRBV19 to TRBJ2-2; no firm D call. This CDR3 region has 13 residues. The V gene lost 2 bases and the J gene lost 5 bases, with 6 bases spanning the gap. Germline CDR1 is LNHDA and CDR2 is SQIVND (reference sequence). The CDR3 nucleotides read TGTGCCAGTAGTATACCTCGAACCGGGGAGCTGTTTTTT. It codes for CASSIPRTGELFF.

The chain couples TRBV7-9 to TRBJ2-1, with 11 bases lining up with TRBD2. V lost 3 bases and J lost 7; bases outside the gene matches: 5. Germline CDR1 reads SEHNR; CDR2 reads FQNEAQ (reference sequence). This CDR3 is built from 15 residues. The CDR3 is CASSFLGLAENEQFF. The DNA for the CDR3 is TGTGCCAGCAGCTTTCTGGGACTAGCGGAGAATGAGCAGTTCTTC.

This clone came up a few times. CDR3 sequence reads: CASSPLPGGLSYEQYF. Here the CDR3 DNA reads TGTGCCAGCTCCCCTTTACCGGGTGGCCTCTCCTACGAGCAGTACTTC. The genes are TRBV18 and TRBJ2-7, with no clear D. V was trimmed by 6 bases and J by 0 bases, leaving 18 bases between them. Germline CDR1 reads KGHSH; CDR2 reads LQKENI. This CDR3 comprises 16 residues.

This chain connects TRBV10-2 to TRBJ1-2, with TRBD1 as a possible D gene (6 bases). This CDR3 comprises 13 residues. The V gene's germline CDR1 is WSHSY and CDR2 SAAADI. V was shortened by 2 bases and J by 4 bases, with 8 bases between the two germline ends. The CDR3, as DNA: TGCGCCAGCAGTGAGCTGACAGGCTATGGCTACACCTTC. Encoded protein: CASSELTGYGYTF.

This sequence joins TRBV12-2 and TRBJ1-1. TRBV12-2 is deemed a pseudogene. The CDR3 sequence is 20 residues long. The CDR3 DNA reads TGTGCAAGTCGCTTTCCCGGGACCGGACTACGTTTAACCTTGAACACTGAAGCTTTCTTT. Translation gives CASRFPGTGLRLTLNTEAFF.

The chain employs TRBV9 and TRBJ1-2; no reliable D call. The germline V and J ends were trimmed by 3 bases and 2 bases, with 17 bases remaining between them. Germline V gives CDR1 SGDLS, CDR2 YYNGEE. The CDR3 is 16 residues long. CDR3 sequence (DNA): TGTGCCAGCAGCGCCGAGGGAGGGAATTTGAACTATGGCTACACCTTC. Protein product: CASSAEGGNLNYGYTF.

In this sample, this clone turned up once. CDR3 sequence (DNA): TGTGCCAGTAGCCCGGCGGTGATTTGGAACTATGGCTACACCTTC. Its protein product is CASSPAVIWNYGYTF. This chain links TRBV19 with TRBJ1-2, with unresolved D. The CDR3 consists of 15 residues. V was pared by 6 bases and J by 2 bases, with 16 bases between. Per germline, CDR1 LNHDA and CDR2 SQIVND (reference sequence).

The CDR3, as DNA: TGTGCCAGCAGCCAGGACGGCGACGAGCAGTACTTC. This encodes CASSQDGDEQYF. The chain combines TRBV28 with TRBJ2-7; no reliable D call. V lost 6 bases and J lost 5, with 11 bases in between. CDR1 is MDHEN, CDR2 SYDVKM, per germline. The CDR3 runs to 12 residues.

The chain couples TRBV6-4 to TRBJ2-3, with D possibly matching TRBD1 (5 bases). Germline V gene lookup returns CDR1 MRHNA and CDR2 SNTAGT. The V end lost 0 bases, the J end lost 2 bases, and 6 bases lay between the germline ends. CDR3 length: 14 residues. CDR3 sequence reads: CASSDSGLTDTQYF. The CDR3 DNA sequence: TGTGCCAGCAGTGACTCGGGGCTCACAGATACGCAGTATTTT.

The rearrangement uses TRBV4-1 and TRBJ2-1, with 12 bases aligning to TRBD2. Looked up from germline, CDR1 is MGHRA and CDR2 is YSYEKL. With V trimmed by 4 bases and J by 6 bases, 4 bases remained unmatched. This CDR3 has 15 amino acids. Here the CDR3 DNA reads TGCGCCAGCAGCCCGGGGACTAGCGGGTTCAATGAGCAGTTCTTC. The encoded protein is CASSPGTSGFNEQFF.

The chain employs TRBV3-1 (or the pseudogene TRBV3-2) and TRBJ2-1; TRBD2 agrees at 11 bases. After removal of 7 bases from V and 7 bases from J, the junction contained 9 bases not matched to a gene. The germline V gene has CDR1 LGHDT and CDR2 YNNKEL (reference sequence). The CDR3 loop spans 15 amino acids. CDR3 in DNA: TGTGCCAGCACTATTAGCGGGAGGGCCGGAAATGAGCAGTTCTTC. Protein sequence: CASTISGRAGNEQFF.

The gene calls are TRBV7-9 and TRBJ2-7; TRBD2 agrees at 12 bases. After removal of 5 bases from V and 4 bases from J, the junction contained 9 bases not matched to a gene. The CDR3 contains 16 residues. In germline, CDR1 is SEHNR, CDR2 FQNEAQ (reference sequence). The CDR3 region has the DNA TGTGCCAGCAGCCGGTGGACTAGCGGGGCCAATTACGAGCAGTACTTC. Encoded protein: CASSRWTSGANYEQYF.

The V call is TRBV28, the J call TRBJ2-1, with a tentative D call TRBD1 (5 bases). Germline V gives CDR1 MDHEN, CDR2 SYDVKM. This CDR3 contains 14 residues. The V gene lost 8 bases and the J gene lost 5 bases, with 16 bases spanning the gap. This CDR3 reads CASSGGQGNNEQFF. The CDR3 DNA reads TGTGCCAGCTCGGGTGGGCAGGGCAACAATGAGCAGTTCTTC.

This sequence joins TRBV19 and TRBJ1-1; the D gene is possibly TRBD1 (6 bases). V was pared by 5 bases and J by 4 bases, with 14 bases between. Germline V gene sequence: CDR1 LNHDA, CDR2 SQIVND (reference sequence). CDR3 length: 14 residues. The DNA of the CDR3 is TGTGCCAGTAGTTTTATAGGGGGGACCACTGAAGCTTTCTTT. Translating it yields CASSFIGGTTEAFF.

This rearrangement joins TRBV27 to TRBJ1-4, with 9 bases identical to TRBD1. The germline V gene encodes CDR1 MNHEY and CDR2 SMNVEV (reference sequence). V shed 4 bases and J 4 bases; nucleotides not matched to a gene: 7. The CDR3 totals 16 residues. In DNA, the CDR3 is TGTGCCAGCAGTTGGGGACCGGGACAGGGTAATGAAAAACTGTTTTTT. Its protein product is CASSWGPGQGNEKLFF.